These T cell receptor beta chains were read from a single sample in a study of cytotoxic CD8 clonotypes in ibrutinib-treated CLL. Assay used: immunoSEQ multiplex PCR; TCRdb lists only in-frame clones, some missing. The sample lists more than 85,000 clones, around 73% seen once, with 32% in the top ten. The source material was PBMCs, sampled after 12 months of ibrutinib treatment. These receptors were taken from a human donor with chronic lymphocytic leukemia. CDR3s include the opening cysteine and the closing phenylalanine or tryptophan. The D gene is left open where the match is weak. Not every row has a clone size; where given, it reads once, few, many or a size class.

DNA	CDR3	length	V	D	J	size
TGTGCCAGCCGGGGCCACGGGGAGCTGTTTTTT	CASRGHGELFF	11	TRBV6-5	NA	TRBJ2-2	NA
TGTGCCAGCAGCGAATCGGGAACTGGGGGCGCGAGCGCTGAAAAACTGTTTTTT	CASSESGTGGASAEKLFF	18	TRBV6-4	NA	TRBJ1-4	NA
TGTGCCAGCAGGGGACTAGCGGGGGGGAACACCGGGGAGCTGTTTTTT	CASRGLAGGNTGELFF	16	TRBV2	TRBD2	TRBJ2-2	few
TGTGCCTGGAGCCTGACAGGGAGCAATGAAGCTTTCTTT	CAWSLTGSNEAFF	13	TRBV30	TRBD1	TRBJ1-1	NA
TGTGCCAGCAGCTTAGATTACGAGCAGTACTTC	CASSLDYEQYF	11	TRBV7-2	NA	TRBJ2-7	few
TGCGCCAGCAGCTCCCAAACTAATCTAGTCACAGATACGCAGTATTTT	CASSSQTNLVTDTQYF	16	TRBV5-1	NA	TRBJ2-3	NA
TGCGCCAGCAGCCAAGATTTTAAGGGGGAAAAACTGTTTTTT	CASSQDFKGEKLFF	14	TRBV4-3	NA	TRBJ1-4	NA
TGTGCCAGTAGTATAGGGCCAGATACGCAGTATTTT	CASSIGPDTQYF	12	TRBV19	NA	TRBJ2-3	once
TGTGCCAGCAGGCTCGGGGATGTAGCTTTCTTT	CASRLGDVAFF	11	TRBV6-1	NA	TRBJ1-1	few
TGTGCCAGCAGCGTCGTCGGAACTAGCGCAAAGGAGACCCAGTACTTC	CASSVVGTSAKETQYF	16	TRBV9	TRBD2	TRBJ2-5	NA
TGTGCCAGCAGTTTATGGGGGGGCCTCGCAGATACGCAGTATTTT	CASSLWGGLADTQYF	15	TRBV27	NA	TRBJ2-3	NA
TGTGCCAGCAGTTTAAACGGGGGGCTCAGTTCACCCCTCCACTTT	CASSLNGGLSSPLHF	15	TRBV27	NA	TRBJ1-6	NA